This TCR beta chain is from a study of T cells expressing NK-cell markers. Study at large: It was sorted CD3+CD56+NKG2C+, CD3+CD56+NKG2C- and CD3+CD56-NKG2C+ T cells that supplied the TCR beta repertoires. With respect to HCMV, most of the eight sequenced donors were seropositive, and one was seronegative.

Study outcomes and limitations: For 5 to 7 donors, the dominant NKG2C+ clonotypes made up about 1.0-7.0% of their CD8+ T cells.

Germline CDR1 is DFQATT and CDR2 is SNEGSKA (reference sequence). The CDR3 contains 14 residues. On this clonotype: Antigen specificity is unknown.

For TCR beta, cDNA was produced by 5'RACE template switching with UMIs. TCRdb re-called the 5' RACE reads; every CDR3 protein appears as one record, without DNA. The table for this sample gives approximately 380,000 distinct CDR3 sequences. The V gene is TRBV20-1, the J gene TRBJ2-3; without DNA, the TCRdb call of TRBD2 cannot be checked. The receptor's source is a man aged 18 to 69 in good health. The source material was blood T cells: a sorted CD56 or NKG2C T cell subset, CD4+ or CD8+ T cells, or bulk PBMC T cells (not recorded which). The CDR3 is CSARDGSGVDTQYF.